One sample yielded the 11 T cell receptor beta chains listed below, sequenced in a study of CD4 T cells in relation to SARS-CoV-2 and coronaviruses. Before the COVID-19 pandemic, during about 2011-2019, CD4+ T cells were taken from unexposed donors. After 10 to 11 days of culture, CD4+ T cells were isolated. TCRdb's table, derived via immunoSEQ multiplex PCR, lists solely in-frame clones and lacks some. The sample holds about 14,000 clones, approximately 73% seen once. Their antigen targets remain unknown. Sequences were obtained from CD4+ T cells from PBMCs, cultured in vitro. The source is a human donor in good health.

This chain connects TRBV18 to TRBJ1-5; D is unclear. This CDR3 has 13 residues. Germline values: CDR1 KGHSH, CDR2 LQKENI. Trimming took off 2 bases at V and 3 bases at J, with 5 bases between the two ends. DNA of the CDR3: TGTGCCAGCTCACCAGGGGACAATCAGCCCCAGCATTTT. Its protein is CASSPGDNQPQHF.

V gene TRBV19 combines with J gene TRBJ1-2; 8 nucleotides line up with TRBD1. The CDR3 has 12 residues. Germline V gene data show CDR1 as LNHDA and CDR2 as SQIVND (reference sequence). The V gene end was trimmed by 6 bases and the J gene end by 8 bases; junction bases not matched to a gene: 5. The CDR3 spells CASRGQAQGYTF. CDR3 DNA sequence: TGTGCCAGTAGGGGACAGGCCCAAGGCTACACCTTC.

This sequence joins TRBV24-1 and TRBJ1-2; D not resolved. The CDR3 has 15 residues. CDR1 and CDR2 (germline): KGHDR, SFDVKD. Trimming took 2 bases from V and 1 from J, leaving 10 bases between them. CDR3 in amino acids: CATSDSDAINYGYTF. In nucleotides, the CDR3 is TGTGCCACCAGTGATTCGGATGCTATTAACTATGGCTACACCTTC.

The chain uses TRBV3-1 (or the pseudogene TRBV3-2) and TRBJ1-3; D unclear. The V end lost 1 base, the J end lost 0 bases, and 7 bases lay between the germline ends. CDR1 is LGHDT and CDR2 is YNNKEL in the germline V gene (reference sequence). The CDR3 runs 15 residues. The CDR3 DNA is TGTGCCAGCAGCCAAGGATTAATCTCTGGAAACACCATATATTTT. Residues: CASSQGLISGNTIYF.

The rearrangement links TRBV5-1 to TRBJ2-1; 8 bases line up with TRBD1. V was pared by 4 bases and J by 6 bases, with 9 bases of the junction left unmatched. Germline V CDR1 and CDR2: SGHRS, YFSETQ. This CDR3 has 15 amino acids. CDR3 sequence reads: CASSHDRGPLNEQFF. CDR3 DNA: TGCGCCAGCAGCCATGACAGGGGCCCGCTCAATGAGCAGTTCTTC.

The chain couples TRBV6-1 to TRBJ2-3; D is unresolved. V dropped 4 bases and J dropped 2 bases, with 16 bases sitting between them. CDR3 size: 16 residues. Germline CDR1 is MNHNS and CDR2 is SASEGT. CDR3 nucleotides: TGTGCCAGCAGTGGGACCCTAAATAACCCCACAGATACGCAGTATTTT. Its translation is CASSGTLNNPTDTQYF.

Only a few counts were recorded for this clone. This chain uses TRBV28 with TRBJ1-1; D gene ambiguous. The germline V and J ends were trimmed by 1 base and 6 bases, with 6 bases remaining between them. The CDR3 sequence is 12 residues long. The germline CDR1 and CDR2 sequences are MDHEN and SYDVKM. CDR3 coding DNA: TGTGCCAGCAGTTTATTCGGGCCTGAAGCTTTCTTT. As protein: CASSLFGPEAFF.

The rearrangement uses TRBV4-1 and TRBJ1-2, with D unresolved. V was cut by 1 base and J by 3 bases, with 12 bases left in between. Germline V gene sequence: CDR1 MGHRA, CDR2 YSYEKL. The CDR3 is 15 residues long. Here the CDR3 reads CASSQADAQYYGYTF. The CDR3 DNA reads TGCGCCAGCAGCCAAGCTGATGCGCAGTACTATGGCTACACCTTC.

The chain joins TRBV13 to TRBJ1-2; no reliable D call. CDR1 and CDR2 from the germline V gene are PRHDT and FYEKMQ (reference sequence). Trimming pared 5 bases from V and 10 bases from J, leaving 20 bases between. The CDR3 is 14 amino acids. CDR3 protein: CASSPSRGRRDYTF. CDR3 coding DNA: TGTGCCAGCAGCCCCAGCCGAGGGCGTCGCGACTACACCTTC.

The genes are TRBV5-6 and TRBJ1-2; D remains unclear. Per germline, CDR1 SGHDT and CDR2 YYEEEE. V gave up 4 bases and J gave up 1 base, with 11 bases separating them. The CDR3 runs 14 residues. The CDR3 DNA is TGTGCCAGCAGCGTATCACAACGTAACTATGGCTACACCTTC. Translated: CASSVSQRNYGYTF.

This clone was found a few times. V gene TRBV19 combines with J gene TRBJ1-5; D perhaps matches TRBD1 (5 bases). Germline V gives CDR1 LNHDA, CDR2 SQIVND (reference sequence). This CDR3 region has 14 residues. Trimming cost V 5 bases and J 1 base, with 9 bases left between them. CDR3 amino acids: CASSLRQSNQPQHF. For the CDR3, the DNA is TGTGCCAGTAGTCTTCGACAGAGCAATCAGCCCCAGCATTTT.